Sequencing of this T cell receptor beta chain was carried out in a study of resident and recirculating memory T cells in vitiligo. Study overall: Shave-biopsy epidermis from lesional and nonlesional skin was sequenced alongside PBMCs. Genomic DNA was extracted from whole homogenized samples, with no cell sorting.

The table came from immunoSEQ multiplex PCR; TCRdb's copy has only in-frame clones and leaves some out. The sample has 55,000 to 75,000 clones; 90% to 95% are singletons. Study-wide results and limits: Clonality differed among vitiligo lesions, with no unique dominant clone. Different lesions suggested infiltration by different T cell clones.

About this clone: The antigen is undetermined.

V dropped 0 bases and J dropped 7 bases, with 15 bases sitting between them. This CDR3 spans 16 amino acids. Germline-derived CDR1 and CDR2 are LGHNA and YSLEER. This clonotype was obtained from a male donor with vitiligo. Sequenced: blood. V is TRBV4-3 and J is TRBJ1-4; no firm D call. In DNA form, the CDR3 reads TGCGCCAGCAGCCAAGAGGGAGACAACTGGGGTGAAAAACTGTTTTTT. This sequence encodes CASSQEGDNWGEKLFF.